The present entry profiles one T cell receptor (beta chain) with its context. Its specificity is unknown. The data belong to a study of blood T cell dynamics during melanoma immunotherapy. On the study more broadly: Standard first-line treatment here was pembrolizumab or nivolumab plus ipilimumab in metastatic melanoma. Study-wide results and caveats: Among sorted CD8+ subsets, immune-effector cells had the highest clonality and cell-free DNA similarity.

For sorted CD8+ subsets, all extracted DNA was loaded. Sequenced by immunoSEQ multiplex PCR; TCRdb stores in-frame clones only, minus some. The sample includes roughly 2,000 clones, almost 95% of them seen just once. Time point: week 3, after first cycle of checkpoint inhibitor. Samples come from before therapy and from week 3 after the first blockade cycle. Trimming took off 0 bases at V and 7 bases at J, with 3 bases between the two ends. The CDR3 is 12 residues long. CDR1 is MNHEY and CDR2 is SVGAGI in the germline V gene. Sequencing was performed on effector memory CD8+ T cells from blood, taken from a patient treated with checkpoint blockade. The chain is built from TRBV6-5 and TRBJ2-2; D not resolved. The TCR was taken from a human donor with melanoma. DNA for the CDR3: TGTGCCAGCAGTTACTCGAACGGGGAGCTGTTTTTT. Translating it yields CASSYSNGELFF.